The 4 T cell receptor beta chains below all came from one sample that was sequenced in a study of human T cells and chemical hapten exposure. TCRdb processed the RACE reads anew with MiXCR; each CDR3 protein has one entry. The sample gives about 39,000 distinct CDR3 sequences, roughly 13% of which show up once; approximately 2.2% is in the top ten. Regarding time point: patch test 3, about 24 weeks after DPC sensitization. Noted treatment: therapeutic diphenylcyclopropenone sensitization with weekly scalp DPC. Extraction of total RNA was performed on unfractionated whole blood. Sequencing was performed on whole blood, taken in connection with sensitization to the hapten diphenylcyclopropenone (DPC). These receptors were collected from a woman aged 40 to 50 with alopecia areata. Some clones in this sample may be carry-over from other donors' samples.

This clonotype is termed medium-sized. The gene calls are TRBV6-6 and TRBJ1-1; 7 positions agree with TRBD1. The CDR3 is made up of 14 amino acids. Germline V gene data show CDR1 as MNHNY and CDR2 as SVGAGI (reference sequence). The V gene end was trimmed by 6 bases and the J gene end by 2 bases; junction bases not matched to a gene: 6. CDR3 protein: CASSSGQANTEAFF. As DNA, the CDR3 is TGTGCCAGCAGCTCAGGACAGGCCAACACTGAAGCTTTCTTT.

Ten or more counts support this clonotype. This chain uses TRBV7-6 with TRBJ2-1; 11 bases map to TRBD2. Germline assignment: CDR1 SGHVS and CDR2 FNYEAQ. J gave up 3 bases and V 3 bases, and 7 bases lay outside the gene matches. This CDR3 region has 17 residues. Here the CDR3 DNA reads TGTGCCAGCAGCTTTTTCCCCGGGACTAGCGGCTACAATGAGCAGTTCTTC. Its protein is CASSFFPGTSGYNEQFF.

This clonotype occurred a few times. The rearrangement joins TRBV28 to TRBJ2-3, with 8 bases aligning to TRBD1. Trimming cost V 7 bases and J 9 bases; bases outside gene matches: 6. The CDR3 covers 12 residues. Germline V gene lookup returns CDR1 MDHEN and CDR2 SYDVKM. CDR3 DNA sequence: TGTGCCAGCACAGGGACAGGCCAGACGCAGTATTTT. Translated, it gives CASTGTGQTQYF.

This clonotype was detected ten times or more. This chain uses TRBV4-1 with TRBJ1-5; D is unresolved. The germline CDR1 and CDR2 sequences are MGHRA and YSYEKL. Between the trimmed V and J ends, which lost 1 base and 2 bases, there was a span of 6 bases. CDR3 length: 14 amino acids. DNA of the CDR3: TGCGCCAGCAGCCAAGCAGATGGCAATCAGCCCCAGCATTTT. As protein: CASSQADGNQPQHF.